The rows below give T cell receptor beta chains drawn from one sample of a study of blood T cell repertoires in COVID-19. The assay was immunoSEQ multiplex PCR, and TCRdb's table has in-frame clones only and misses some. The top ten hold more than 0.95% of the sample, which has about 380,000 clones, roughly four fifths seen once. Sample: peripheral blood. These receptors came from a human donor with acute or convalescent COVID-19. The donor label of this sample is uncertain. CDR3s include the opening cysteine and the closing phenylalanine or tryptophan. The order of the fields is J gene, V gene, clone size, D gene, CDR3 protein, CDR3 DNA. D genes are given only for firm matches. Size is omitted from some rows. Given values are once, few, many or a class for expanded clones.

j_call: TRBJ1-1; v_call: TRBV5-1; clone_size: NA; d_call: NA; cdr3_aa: CASAPGVGAEAFF; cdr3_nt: TGCGCCAGCGCACCAGGGGTCGGGGCAGAAGCTTTCTTT
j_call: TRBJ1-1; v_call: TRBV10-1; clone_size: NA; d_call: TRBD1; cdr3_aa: CASSRQGLTEAFF; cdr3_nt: TGCGCCAGCAGTAGACAGGGACTCACTGAAGCTTTCTTT
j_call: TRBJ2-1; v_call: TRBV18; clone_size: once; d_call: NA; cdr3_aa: CASSPSAALFYNEQFF; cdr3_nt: TGTGCCAGCTCACCTTCGGCGGCCCTATTTTACAATGAGCAGTTCTTC
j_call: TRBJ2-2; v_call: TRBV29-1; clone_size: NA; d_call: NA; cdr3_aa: CSAGLRTGELFF; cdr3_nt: TGCAGCGCAGGACTGCGTACCGGGGAGCTGTTTTTT
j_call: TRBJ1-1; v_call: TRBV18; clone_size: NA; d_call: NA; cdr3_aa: CASSETANTEAFF; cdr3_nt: TGTGCCAGCTCGGAGACAGCGAACACTGAAGCTTTCTTT
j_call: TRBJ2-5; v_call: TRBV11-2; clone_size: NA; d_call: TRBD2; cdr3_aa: CASSFGVTSGSSGETQYF; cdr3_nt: TGTGCCAGCAGCTTCGGTGTCACTAGCGGGAGCTCTGGCGAGACCCAGTACTTC
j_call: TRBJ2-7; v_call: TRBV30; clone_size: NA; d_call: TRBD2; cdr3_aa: CAWSGLAGGPHEQYF; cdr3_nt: TGTGCCTGGAGTGGGTTAGCGGGAGGGCCTCACGAGCAGTACTTC
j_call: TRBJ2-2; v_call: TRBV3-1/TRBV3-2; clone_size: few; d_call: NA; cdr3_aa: CASSHSPRELFF; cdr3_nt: TGTGCCAGCAGCCACTCTCCTAGGGAGCTGTTTTTT
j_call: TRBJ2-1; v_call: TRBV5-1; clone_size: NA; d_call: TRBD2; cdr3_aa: CASSGTSGTNEQFF; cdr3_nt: TGCGCCAGCAGTGGAACTAGCGGGACCAATGAGCAGTTCTTC
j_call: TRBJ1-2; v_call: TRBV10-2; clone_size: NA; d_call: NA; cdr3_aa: CASSLPGNGYTF; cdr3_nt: TGCGCCAGCAGTCTCCCAGGGAATGGCTACACCTTC
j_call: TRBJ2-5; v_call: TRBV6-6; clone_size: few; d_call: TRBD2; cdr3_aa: CASSYSTTSGRLEYF; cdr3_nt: TGTGCCAGCAGTTACTCGACGACTAGCGGGAGACTGGAGTACTTC
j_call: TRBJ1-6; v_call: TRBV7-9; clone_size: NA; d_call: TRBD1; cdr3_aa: CASSLTGGGSPLHF; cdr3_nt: TGTGCCAGCAGCTTAACAGGGGGGGGATCACCCCTCCACTTT
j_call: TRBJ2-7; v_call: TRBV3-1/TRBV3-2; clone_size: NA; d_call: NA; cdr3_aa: CASSRSQGYEQYF; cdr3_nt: TGTGCCAGCAGCCGGAGCCAGGGCTACGAGCAGTACTTC
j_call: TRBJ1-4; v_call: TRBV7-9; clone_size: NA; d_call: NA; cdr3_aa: CASSLLDSKLFF; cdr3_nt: TGTGCCAGCAGCCTCCTGGACAGCAAACTGTTTTTT
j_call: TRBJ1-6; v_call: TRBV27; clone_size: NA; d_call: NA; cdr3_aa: CASRRDGSSYNSPLHF; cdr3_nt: TGTGCCAGCAGGCGGGACGGGAGCTCCTATAATTCACCCCTCCACTTT
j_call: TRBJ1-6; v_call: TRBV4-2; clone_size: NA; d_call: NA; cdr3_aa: CASSLGTLDNSPLHF; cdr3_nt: TGTGCCAGCAGCCTTGGGACATTGGATAATTCACCCCTCCACTTT
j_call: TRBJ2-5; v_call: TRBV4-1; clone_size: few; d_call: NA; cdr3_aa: CASSQDAGNQETQYF; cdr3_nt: TGCGCCAGCAGCCAAGATGCAGGGAATCAAGAGACCCAGTACTTC
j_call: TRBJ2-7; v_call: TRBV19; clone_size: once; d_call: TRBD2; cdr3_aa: CASRRAGGSTYEQYF; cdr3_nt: TGTGCCAGTAGACGAGCGGGAGGTTCCACCTACGAGCAGTACTTC
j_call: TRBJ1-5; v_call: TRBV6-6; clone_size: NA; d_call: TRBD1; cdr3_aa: CASSPDRGSQPQHF; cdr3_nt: TGTGCCAGCAGTCCCGACAGGGGATCTCAGCCCCAGCATTTT
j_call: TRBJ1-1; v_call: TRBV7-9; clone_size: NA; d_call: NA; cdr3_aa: CASSFPQVNTEAFF; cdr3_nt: TGTGCCAGCAGCTTTCCACAGGTGAACACTGAAGCTTTCTTT
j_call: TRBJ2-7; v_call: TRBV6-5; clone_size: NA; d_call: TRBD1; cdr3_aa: CASRGQASYEQYF; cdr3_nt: TGTGCCAGCAGGGGACAGGCATCCTACGAGCAGTACTTC
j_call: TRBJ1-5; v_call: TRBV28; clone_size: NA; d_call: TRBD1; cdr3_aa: CATEDRNQPQHF; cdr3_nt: TGTGCCACCGAGGACAGGAATCAGCCCCAGCATTTT
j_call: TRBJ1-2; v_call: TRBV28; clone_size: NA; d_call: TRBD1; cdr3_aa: CASSIILQGAPGYTF; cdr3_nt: TGTGCCAGCAGCATCATCCTCCAGGGGGCGCCTGGCTACACCTTC
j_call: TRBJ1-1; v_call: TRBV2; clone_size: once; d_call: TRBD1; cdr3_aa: CASSDGRGRFRAFF; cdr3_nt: TGTGCCAGCAGTGATGGCAGGGGGCGATTTAGGGCTTTCTTT
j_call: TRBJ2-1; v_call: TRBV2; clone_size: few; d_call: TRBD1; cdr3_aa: CASSNRDRTVF; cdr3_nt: TGTGCCAGCAGTAACAGGGACAGGACGGTCTTC
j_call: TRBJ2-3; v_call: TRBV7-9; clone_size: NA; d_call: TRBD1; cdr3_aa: CASSHRTGPRASTDTQYF; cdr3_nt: TGTGCCAGCAGCCACCGGACAGGGCCCCGTGCTAGCACAGATACGCAGTATTTT
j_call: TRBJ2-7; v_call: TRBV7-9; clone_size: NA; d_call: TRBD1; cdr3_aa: CASSLVPRTGTVF; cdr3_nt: TGTGCCAGCAGCTTAGTTCCGCGGACAGGGACAGTCTTC
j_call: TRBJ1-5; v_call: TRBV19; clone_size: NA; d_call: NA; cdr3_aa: CASSIQVNQPQHF; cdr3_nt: TGTGCCAGTAGTATCCAGGTCAATCAGCCCCAGCATTTT
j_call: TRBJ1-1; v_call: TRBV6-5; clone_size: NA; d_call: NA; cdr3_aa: CASTDRRHTEAFF; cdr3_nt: TGTGCCAGCACCGACAGGAGACACACTGAAGCTTTCTTT
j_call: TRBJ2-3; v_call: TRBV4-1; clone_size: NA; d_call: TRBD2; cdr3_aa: CASSRVSSGRDSSTDTQYF; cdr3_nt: TGCGCCAGCAGCCGCGTTAGTAGCGGGAGGGACTCTAGCACAGATACGCAGTATTTT
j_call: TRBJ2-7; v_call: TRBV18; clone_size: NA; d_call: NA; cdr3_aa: CASSPLFISDEQYF; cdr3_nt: TGTGCCAGCTCACCACTGTTTATATCTGACGAGCAGTACTTC
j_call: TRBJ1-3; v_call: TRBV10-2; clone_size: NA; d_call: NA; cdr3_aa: CASKEGNTIYF; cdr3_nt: TGCGCCAGCAAGGAGGGAAACACCATATATTTT
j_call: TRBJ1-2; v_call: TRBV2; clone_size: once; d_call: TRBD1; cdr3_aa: CASTRDRVGYTF; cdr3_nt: TGTGCCAGCACTCGGGACAGGGTTGGCTACACCTTC
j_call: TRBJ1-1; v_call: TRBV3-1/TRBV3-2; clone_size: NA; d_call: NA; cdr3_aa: CASSPLGGITEAFF; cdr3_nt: TGTGCCAGCAGCCCCCTCGGGGGGATAACTGAAGCTTTCTTT
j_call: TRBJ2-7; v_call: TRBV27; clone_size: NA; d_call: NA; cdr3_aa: CASSSRLTPSYEQYF; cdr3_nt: TGTGCCAGCAGTTCTCGACTAACACCCTCCTACGAGCAGTACTTC
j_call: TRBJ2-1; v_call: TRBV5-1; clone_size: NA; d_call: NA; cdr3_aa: CASSLDLGAQQFF; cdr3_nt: TGCGCCAGCAGCTTGGATTTGGGGGCTCAGCAGTTCTTC
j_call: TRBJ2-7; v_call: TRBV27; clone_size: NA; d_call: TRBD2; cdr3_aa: CASSFRAVGTRDHEQYF; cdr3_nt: TGTGCCAGCAGTTTCAGGGCGGTTGGGACTAGAGACCACGAGCAGTACTTC
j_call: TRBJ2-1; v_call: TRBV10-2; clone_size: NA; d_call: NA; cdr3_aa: CASSDPVGPFEQFF; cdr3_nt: TGCGCCAGCAGTGACCCTGTGGGGCCGTTTGAGCAGTTCTTC